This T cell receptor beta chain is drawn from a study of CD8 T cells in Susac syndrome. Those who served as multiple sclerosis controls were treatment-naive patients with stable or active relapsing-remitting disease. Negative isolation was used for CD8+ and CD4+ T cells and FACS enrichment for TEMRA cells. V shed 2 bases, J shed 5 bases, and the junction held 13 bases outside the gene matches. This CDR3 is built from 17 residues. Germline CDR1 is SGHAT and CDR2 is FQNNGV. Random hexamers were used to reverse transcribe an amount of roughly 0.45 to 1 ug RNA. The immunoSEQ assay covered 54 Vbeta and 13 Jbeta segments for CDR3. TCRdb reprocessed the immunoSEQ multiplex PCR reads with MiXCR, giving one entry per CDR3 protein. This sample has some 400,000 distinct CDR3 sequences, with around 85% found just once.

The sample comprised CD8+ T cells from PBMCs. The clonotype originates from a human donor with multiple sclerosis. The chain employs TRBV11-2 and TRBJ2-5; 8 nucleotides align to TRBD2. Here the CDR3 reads CASSLRSRAGAGETQYF. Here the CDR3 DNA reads TGTGCCAGCAGCTTACGGTCTCGAGCGGGAGCTGGGGAGACCCAGTACTTC.